What follows are 7 T cell receptor beta chains derived from one specimen sequenced in a study of post-analysis software for immune sequencing data (dated by TCRdb to about 2015). Overall results and qualifications from the work: Patients showed significantly higher frequencies than controls for five TRBV segments, among them TRBV5-6, TRBV5-1 and TRBV20-1.

No antigen is known for these receptors. The library was made by PCR. Sequencer: Illumina HiSeq 2500. To reduce PCR and sequencing biases, unique molecular identifiers were built into the TCR beta cDNA libraries. The public reads were quality trimmed at Q25 with fastp and then assembled into clones with MiXCR by TCRdb, keeping productive beta chains. Merged by CDR3 protein, the rows form single entries marked with the most common genes and DNA. This sample is represented by hundreds of thousands of distinct CDR3 sequences; 55% to 60% of them were singletons. The top ten clonotypes cover approximately 11% of the sample. Sequenced: blood. The receptors here all came from a girl aged 2-10 years with multiple sclerosis.

In DNA, the CDR3 is TGTGCCAGCAGCTTGGTGGACAGGCCGAACCCCGGAAACTATGGCTACACCTTC. Its translation: CASSLVDRPNPGNYGYTF. V usage is TRBV7-9 and J usage is TRBJ1-2; 7 positions agree with TRBD1. The CDR3 consists of 18 residues. From germline, CDR1 is SEHNR and CDR2 FQNEAQ (reference sequence). The J segment lost 2 bases and the V segment lost 3 bases, leaving 15 bases of the junction unmatched.

The V call is TRBV20-1, the J call TRBJ2-4; weak D call: TRBD2 (5 bases). V was shortened by 2 bases and J by 6 bases, with 14 bases between the two germline ends. The CDR3 runs to 14 residues. Germline CDR1 DFQATT, CDR2 SNEGSKA (reference sequence). Here the CDR3 DNA reads TGCAGTGCTAGAAGAACCGAGGGCCGAAACATTCAGTACTTC. Translated: CSARRTEGRNIQYF.

The chain recombines TRBV4-1 with TRBJ2-7; D ambiguous. The CDR3 contains 15 residues. The V and J ends lost 4 bases and 5 bases respectively, with 18 bases between them. Per germline, CDR1 MGHRA and CDR2 YSYEKL. CDR3 loop: CASSLGRVEENEQYF. The CDR3 DNA reads as TGCGCCAGCAGCCTAGGAAGGGTGGAAGAAAACGAGCAGTACTTC.

The chain carries TRBV6-6 and TRBJ1-1, with D tentatively TRBD1 (5 bases). CDR1 and CDR2 (germline): MNHNY, SVGAGI (reference sequence). The CDR3 has 15 residues. V lost 7 bases, J lost 1 base, and 16 bases lay in between. CDR3 nucleotides: TGTGCCAGCACCTTGGGAGGGGCACGGAACACTGAAGCTTTCTTT. It specifies CASTLGGARNTEAFF.

The chain links TRBV7-2 to TRBJ2-7, with a possible D match to TRBD2 (6 bases). The J call may not be correct, given that the DNA end is closer to TRBJ2-5. This CDR3 region has 14 residues. Germline lookup yields CDR1 SGHTA and CDR2 FQGNSA. The CDR3 loop reads CASSTGGKQETQYF. The CDR3 DNA is TGTGCCAGCAGCACCGGAGGGAAACAAGAGACCCAGTACTTC.

This rearrangement joins TRBV27 to TRBJ2-3; perhaps TRBD1 as D (6 bases). The V end was cut by 2 bases, the J end by 5 bases, with 11 bases between. The CDR3 is 14 amino acids. Germline V lookup: CDR1 MNHEY, CDR2 SMNVEV (reference sequence). This CDR3 reads CASSLVGAGDTQYF. The DNA for the CDR3 is TGTGCCAGCAGTTTAGTGGGGGCGGGAGATACGCAGTATTTT.

This sequence joins TRBV5-1 and TRBJ2-3; a possible D gene is TRBD2 (6 bases). Trimming took off 4 bases at V and 0 bases at J, with 15 bases between the two ends. This CDR3 has 16 amino acids. Germline loops: CDR1 SGHRS, CDR2 YFSETQ. CDR3 in amino acids: CASSDRVAESTDTQYF. Written as DNA, the CDR3 is TGCGCCAGCAGCGATCGGGTAGCGGAGAGCACAGATACGCAGTATTTT.